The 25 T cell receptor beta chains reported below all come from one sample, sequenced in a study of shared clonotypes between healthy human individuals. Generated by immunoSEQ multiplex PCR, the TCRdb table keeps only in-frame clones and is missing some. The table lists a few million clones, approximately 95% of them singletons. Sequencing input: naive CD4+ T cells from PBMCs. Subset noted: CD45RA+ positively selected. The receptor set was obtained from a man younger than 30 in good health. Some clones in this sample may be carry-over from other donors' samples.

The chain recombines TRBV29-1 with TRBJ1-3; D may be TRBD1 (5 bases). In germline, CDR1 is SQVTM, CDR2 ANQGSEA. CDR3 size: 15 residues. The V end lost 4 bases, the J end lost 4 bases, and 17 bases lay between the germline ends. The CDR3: CSVAKGGTGGNTIYF. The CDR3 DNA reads TGCAGCGTTGCGAAGGGTGGGACGGGAGGAAACACCATATATTTT.

The CDR3 reads CASSPGDLAGLEQFF. The CDR3 nucleotides read TGTGCCAGCAGCCCTGGGGACCTAGCGGGCCTCGAGCAGTTCTTC. The rearrangement uses TRBV7-7 and TRBJ2-1, with TRBD2 matching over 8 bases. The germline V gene has CDR1 SSHAT and CDR2 FNYEAQ (reference sequence). This CDR3 region has 15 residues. Unmatched junction bases numbered 13, after V lost 5 bases and J lost 10 bases.

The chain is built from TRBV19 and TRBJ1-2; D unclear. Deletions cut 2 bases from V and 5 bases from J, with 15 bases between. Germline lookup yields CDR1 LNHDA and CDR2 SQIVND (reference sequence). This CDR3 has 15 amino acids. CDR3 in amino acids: CASSIYSGAEYGYTF. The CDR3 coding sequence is TGTGCCAGTAGTATATATTCGGGCGCGGAGTATGGCTACACCTTC.

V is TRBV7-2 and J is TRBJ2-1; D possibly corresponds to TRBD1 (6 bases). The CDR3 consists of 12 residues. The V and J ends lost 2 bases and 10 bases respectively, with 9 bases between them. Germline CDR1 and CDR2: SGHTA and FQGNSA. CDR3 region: CASSLTGNEQFF. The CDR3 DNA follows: TGTGCCAGCAGCTTAACAGGGAACGAGCAGTTCTTC. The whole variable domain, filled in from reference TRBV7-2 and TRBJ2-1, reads GAGVSQSPSNKVTEKGKDVELRCDPISGHTALYWYRQSLGQGLEFLIYFQGNSAPDKSGLPSDRFSAERTGGSVSTLTIQRTQQEDSAVYLCASSLTGNEQFFGPGTRLTVL.

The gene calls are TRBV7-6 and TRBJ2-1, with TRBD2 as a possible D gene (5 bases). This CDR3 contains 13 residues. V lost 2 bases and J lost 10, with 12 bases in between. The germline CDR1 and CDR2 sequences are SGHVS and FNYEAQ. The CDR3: CASSLNWGEEQFF. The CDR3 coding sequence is TGTGCCAGCAGCTTAAATTGGGGAGAAGAGCAGTTCTTC.

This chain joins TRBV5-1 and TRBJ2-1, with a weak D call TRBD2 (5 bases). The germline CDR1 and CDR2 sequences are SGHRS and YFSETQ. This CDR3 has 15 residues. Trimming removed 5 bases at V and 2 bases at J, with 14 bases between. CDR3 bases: TGCGCCAGCAGGAGCCGTCCCGGGGCCTACAATGAGCAGTTCTTC. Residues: CASRSRPGAYNEQFF.

CDR3 DNA sequence: TGTGCCACTGCACGGGAGGGCGACTACAATGAGCAGTTCTTC. Translated: CATAREGDYNEQFF. The chain uses TRBV2 and TRBJ2-1, with 8 bases fitting TRBD2. Losses at the gene ends were 10 bases for V and 3 bases for J; bases not matched to a gene: 8. CDR1 and CDR2 from the germline V gene are SNHLY and FYNNEI. The CDR3 runs to 14 residues.

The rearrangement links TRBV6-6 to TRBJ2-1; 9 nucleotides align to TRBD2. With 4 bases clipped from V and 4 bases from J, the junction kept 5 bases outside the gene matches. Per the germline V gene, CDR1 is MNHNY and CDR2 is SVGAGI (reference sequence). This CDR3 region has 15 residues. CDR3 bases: TGTGCCAGCAGTTTGGCTAGCGGGAAGTACAATGAGCAGTTCTTC. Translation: CASSLASGKYNEQFF.

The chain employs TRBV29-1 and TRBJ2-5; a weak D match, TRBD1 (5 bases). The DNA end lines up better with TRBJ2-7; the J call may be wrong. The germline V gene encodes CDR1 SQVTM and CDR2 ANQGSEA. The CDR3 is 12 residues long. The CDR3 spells CSVARATDEQYF. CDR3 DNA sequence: TGCAGCGTGGCCAGGGCTACCGACGAGCAGTACTTC.

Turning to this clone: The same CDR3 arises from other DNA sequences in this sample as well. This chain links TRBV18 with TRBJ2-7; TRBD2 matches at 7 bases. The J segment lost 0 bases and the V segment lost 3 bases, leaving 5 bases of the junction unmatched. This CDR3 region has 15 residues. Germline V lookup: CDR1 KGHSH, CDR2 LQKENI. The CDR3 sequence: CASSPGTGGSYEQYF. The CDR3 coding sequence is TGTGCCAGCTCACCCGGGACGGGAGGCTCCTACGAGCAGTACTTC.

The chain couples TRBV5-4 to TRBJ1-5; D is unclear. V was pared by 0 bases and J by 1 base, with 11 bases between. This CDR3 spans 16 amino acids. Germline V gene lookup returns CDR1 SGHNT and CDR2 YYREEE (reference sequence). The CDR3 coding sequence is TGTGCCAGCAGCTTGGGGGCCCCGGGCAGCAATCAGCCCCAGCATTTT. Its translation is CASSLGAPGSNQPQHF.

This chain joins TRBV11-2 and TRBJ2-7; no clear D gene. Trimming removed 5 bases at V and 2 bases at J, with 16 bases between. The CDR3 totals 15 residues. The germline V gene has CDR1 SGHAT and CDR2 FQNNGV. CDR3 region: CASSLLADLAYEQYF. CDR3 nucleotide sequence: TGTGCCAGCAGCCTGCTGGCGGACCTCGCCTACGAGCAGTACTTC.

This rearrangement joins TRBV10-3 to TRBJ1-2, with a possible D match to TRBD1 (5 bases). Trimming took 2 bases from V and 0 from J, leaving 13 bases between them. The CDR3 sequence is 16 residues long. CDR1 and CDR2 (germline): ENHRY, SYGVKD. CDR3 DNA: TGTGCCATCAGTGAGCAGGGTAGTAGGTCTAACTATGGCTACACCTTC. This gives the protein CAISEQGSRSNYGYTF.

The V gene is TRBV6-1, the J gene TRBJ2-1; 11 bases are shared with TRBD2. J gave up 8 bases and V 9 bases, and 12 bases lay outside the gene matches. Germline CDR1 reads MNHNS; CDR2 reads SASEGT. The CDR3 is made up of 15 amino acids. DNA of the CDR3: TGTGCCAGTCATAGCGGGAGGGCCGGTTTGGATGAGCAGTTCTTC. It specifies CASHSGRAGLDEQFF.

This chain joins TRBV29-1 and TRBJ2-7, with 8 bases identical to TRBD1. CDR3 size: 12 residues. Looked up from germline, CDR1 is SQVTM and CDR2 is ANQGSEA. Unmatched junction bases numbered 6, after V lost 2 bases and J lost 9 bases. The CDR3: CSVEQGAGVQYF. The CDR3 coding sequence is TGCAGCGTTGAACAGGGGGCTGGAGTGCAGTACTTC.

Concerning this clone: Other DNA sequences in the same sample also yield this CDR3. In DNA, the CDR3 is TGTGCCAGCTCACCGGGCACAGGAAACTCCTACGAGCAGTACTTC. Translated, it gives CASSPGTGNSYEQYF. The genes are TRBV18 and TRBJ2-7; tentative D call: TRBD1 (5 bases). V lost 3 bases to trimming and J lost 0 bases, with 12 bases between them. CDR3 size: 15 residues. Germline-derived CDR1 and CDR2 are KGHSH and LQKENI.

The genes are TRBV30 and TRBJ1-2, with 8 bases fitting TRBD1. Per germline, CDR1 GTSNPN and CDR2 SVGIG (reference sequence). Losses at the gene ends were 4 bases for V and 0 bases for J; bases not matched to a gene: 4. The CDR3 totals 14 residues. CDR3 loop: CAWTGGESNYGYTF. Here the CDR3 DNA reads TGTGCCTGGACAGGGGGCGAATCTAACTATGGCTACACCTTC. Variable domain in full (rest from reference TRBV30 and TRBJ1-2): SQTIHQWPATLVQPVGSPLSLECTVEGTSNPNLYWYRQAAGRGLQLLFYSVGIGQISSEVPQNLSASRPQDRQFILSSKKLLLSDSGFYLCAWTGGESNYGYTFGSGTRLTVV.

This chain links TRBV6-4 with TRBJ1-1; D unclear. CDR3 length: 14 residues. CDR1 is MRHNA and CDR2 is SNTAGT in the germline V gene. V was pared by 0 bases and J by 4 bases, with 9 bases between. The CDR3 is CASSDSRETTEAFF. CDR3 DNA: TGTGCCAGCAGTGACTCGCGGGAGACCACTGAAGCTTTCTTT.

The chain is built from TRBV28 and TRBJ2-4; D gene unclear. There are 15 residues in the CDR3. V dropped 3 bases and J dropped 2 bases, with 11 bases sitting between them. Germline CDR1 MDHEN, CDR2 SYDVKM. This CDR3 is CASSFDPITKNIQYF. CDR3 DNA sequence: TGTGCCAGCAGTTTCGACCCCATAACCAAAAACATTCAGTACTTC.

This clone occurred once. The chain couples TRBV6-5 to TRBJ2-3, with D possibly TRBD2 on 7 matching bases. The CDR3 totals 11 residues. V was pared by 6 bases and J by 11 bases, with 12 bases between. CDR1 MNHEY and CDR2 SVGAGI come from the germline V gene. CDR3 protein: CASRTGGGQYF. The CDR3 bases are TGTGCCAGCAGGACAGGCGGGGGGCAGTATTTT.

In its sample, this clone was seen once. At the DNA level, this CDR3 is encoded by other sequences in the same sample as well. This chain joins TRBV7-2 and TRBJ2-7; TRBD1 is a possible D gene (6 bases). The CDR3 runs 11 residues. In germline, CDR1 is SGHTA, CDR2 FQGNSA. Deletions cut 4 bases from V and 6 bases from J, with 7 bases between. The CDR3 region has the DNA TGTGCCAGCAGCTCCAGGGGCGAGCAGTACTTC. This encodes CASSSRGEQYF.

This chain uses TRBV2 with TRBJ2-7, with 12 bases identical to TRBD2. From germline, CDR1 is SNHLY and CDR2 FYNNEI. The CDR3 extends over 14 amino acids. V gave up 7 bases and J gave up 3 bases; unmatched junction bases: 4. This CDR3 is CASTTSGGHYEQYF. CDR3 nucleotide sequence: TGTGCCAGCACGACTAGCGGGGGCCACTACGAGCAGTACTTC.

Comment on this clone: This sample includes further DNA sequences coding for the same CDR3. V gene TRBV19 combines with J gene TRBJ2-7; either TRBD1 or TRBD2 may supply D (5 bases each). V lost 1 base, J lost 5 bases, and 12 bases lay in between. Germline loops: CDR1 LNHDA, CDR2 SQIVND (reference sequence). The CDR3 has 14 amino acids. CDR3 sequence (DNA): TGTGCCAGTAGTATAGGCCAGGGAGCCGACGAGCAGTACTTC. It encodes CASSIGQGADEQYF. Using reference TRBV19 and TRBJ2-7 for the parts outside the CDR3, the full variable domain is DGGITQSPKYLFRKEGQNVTLSCEQNLNHDAMYWYRQDPGQGLRLIYYSQIVNDFQKGDIAEGYSVSREKKESFPLTVTSAQKNPTAFYLCASSIGQGADEQYFGPGTRLTVT.

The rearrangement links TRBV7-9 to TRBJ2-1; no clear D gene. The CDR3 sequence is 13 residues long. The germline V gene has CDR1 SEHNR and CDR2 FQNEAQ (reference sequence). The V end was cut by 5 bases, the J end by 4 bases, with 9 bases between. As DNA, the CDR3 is TGTGCCAGCAGCCCTGATGTATACAATGAGCAGTTCTTC. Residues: CASSPDVYNEQFF.

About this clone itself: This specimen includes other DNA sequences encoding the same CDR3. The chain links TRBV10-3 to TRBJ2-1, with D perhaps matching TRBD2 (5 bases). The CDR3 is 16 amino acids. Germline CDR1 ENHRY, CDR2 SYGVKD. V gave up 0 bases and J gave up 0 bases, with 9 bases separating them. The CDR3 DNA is TGTGCCATCAGTGAGTCGACTCGGGGCTCCTACAATGAGCAGTTCTTC. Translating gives CAISESTRGSYNEQFF.